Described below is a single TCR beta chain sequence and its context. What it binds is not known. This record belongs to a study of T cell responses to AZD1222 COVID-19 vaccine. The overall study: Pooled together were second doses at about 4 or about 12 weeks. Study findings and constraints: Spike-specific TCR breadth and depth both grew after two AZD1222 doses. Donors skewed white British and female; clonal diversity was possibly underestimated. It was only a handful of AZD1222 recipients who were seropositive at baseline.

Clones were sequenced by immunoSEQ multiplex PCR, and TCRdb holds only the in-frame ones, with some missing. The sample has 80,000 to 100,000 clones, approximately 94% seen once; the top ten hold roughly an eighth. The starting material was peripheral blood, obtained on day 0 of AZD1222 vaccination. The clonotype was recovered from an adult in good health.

The CDR3 sequence is CASSKDSGDQPQHF. The CDR3 DNA sequence: TGCGCCAGCAGCAAGGACAGTGGTGATCAGCCCCAGCATTTT. The chain links TRBV5-1 to TRBJ1-5; TRBD1 is a possible D gene (6 bases). Per the germline V gene, CDR1 is SGHRS and CDR2 is YFSETQ. V lost 4 bases and J lost 5, with 13 bases in between. The CDR3 has 14 residues. Full variable domain (outside the CDR3, taken from reference TRBV5-1 and TRBJ1-5): KAGVTQTPRYLIKTRGQQVTLSCSPISGHRSVSWYQQTPGQGLQFLFEYFSETQRNKGNFPGRFSGRQFSNSRSEMNVSTLELGDSALYLCASSKDSGDQPQHFGDGTRLSIL.